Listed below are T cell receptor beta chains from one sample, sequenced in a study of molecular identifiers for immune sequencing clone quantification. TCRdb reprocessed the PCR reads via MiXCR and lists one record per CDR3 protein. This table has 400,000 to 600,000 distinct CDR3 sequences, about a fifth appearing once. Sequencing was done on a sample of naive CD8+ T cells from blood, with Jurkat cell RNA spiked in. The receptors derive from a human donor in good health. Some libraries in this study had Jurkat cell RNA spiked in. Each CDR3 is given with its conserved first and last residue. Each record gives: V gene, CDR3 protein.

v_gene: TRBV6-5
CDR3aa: CASSYTKYTSYEQYF

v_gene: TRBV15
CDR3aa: CATSREGGTEETQYF

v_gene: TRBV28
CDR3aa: CASSLTGALTDTQYF

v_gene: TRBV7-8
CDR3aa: CASSHGLAGGFSTDTQYF

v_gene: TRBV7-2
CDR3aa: CASSPEREMSYEQYF

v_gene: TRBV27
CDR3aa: CASRGLRGQYF

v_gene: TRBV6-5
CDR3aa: CASRSGPGGNQPQHF

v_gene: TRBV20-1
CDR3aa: CSATDRTYQETQYF

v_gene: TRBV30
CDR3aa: CAWSVSSGPYEQYF

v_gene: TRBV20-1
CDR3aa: CSADGAGGLNTQYF

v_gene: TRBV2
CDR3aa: CASSRGTSGGATDTQYF

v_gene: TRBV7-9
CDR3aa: CASSPTTGVTGETQYF

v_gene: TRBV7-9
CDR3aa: CASSHRDRLTYEQYF

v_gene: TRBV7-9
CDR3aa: CASSLLAGTQETQYF

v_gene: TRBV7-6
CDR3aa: CASSLGDRGTYEQYF

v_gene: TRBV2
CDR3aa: CASSDTGYSNQPQHF

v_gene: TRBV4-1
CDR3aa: CASSPRGQGGTEAFF

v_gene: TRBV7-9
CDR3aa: CASSPTMTDGPTGETQYF

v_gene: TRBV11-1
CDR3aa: CASSLPRTGGTDTQYF

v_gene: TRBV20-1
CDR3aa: CSARVPGQYGYTF

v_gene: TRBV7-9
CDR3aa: CASSFTGTAGDEQYF

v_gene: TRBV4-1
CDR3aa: CASSQVSGRGAGNEQFF

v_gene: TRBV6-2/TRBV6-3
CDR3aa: CASSVQGVGYEQYF

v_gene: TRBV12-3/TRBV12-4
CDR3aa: CASSSAGTTFSSYNEQFF

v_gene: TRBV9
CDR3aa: CASSVVGQQNTEAFF

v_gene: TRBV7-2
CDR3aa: CASSLLGLADNEQFF

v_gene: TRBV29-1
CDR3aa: CSVERLAGSPGELFF

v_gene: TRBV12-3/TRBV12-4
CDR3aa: CASSSPFTF

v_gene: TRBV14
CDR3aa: CASSQETSGTDTQYF

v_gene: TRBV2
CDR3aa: CASSPLAGERAETQYF

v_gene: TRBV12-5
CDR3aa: CASGSDRGNDREQYF

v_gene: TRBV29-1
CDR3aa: CSWSWNTEAFF

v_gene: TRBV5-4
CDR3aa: CASSFKGANYGYTF

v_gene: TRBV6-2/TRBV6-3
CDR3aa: CASRVFDEQYF

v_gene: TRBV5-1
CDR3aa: CASSPGRDDSNQPQHF

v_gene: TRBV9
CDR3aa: CASSVGWGDNQPQHF

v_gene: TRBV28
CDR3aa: CASSRRSLGTSGITGELFF

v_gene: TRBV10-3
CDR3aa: CAISALGPEQFF

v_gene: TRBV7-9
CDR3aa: CASTLTIAAEEQYF

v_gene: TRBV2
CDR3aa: CASKGVLPQADTQYF

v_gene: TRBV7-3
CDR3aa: CASSLTNDEQFF

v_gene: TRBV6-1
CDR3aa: CASSQGGGPYEQYF

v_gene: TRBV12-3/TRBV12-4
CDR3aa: CASRQGTGQETQYF

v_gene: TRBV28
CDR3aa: CASSYTGGSETDTQYF

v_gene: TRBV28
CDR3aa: CASSLGTVNNQPQHF

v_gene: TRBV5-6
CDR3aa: CASREPFATGYNEQFF

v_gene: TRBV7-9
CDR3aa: CASSLAPSLGTEQYF